Listed here are 7 T cell receptor beta chains from one sample, sequenced in a study of persistence of HIV-infected CD4 T cells. Sequencing used immunoSEQ version 4 in survey mode. Sequenced by immunoSEQ multiplex PCR; TCRdb stores in-frame clones only, minus some. The table records under 25,000 clones, 65% of them present only once. For these receptors, no antigen is known. The stimulus was an HIV-1 Gag 15-mer peptide pool, about 1.1 ug/peptide/mL. Sorting of responding CD4+ T cells relied on upregulated CD40 ligand together with CD69. The specimen comprised CD4+ T cells sorted from PBMCs after approximately 18-hour stimulation, sampled from a patient who received antiretroviral therapy. The receptors shown here come from an adult woman with HIV who was CMV-seropositive.

The gene calls are TRBV12-5 and TRBJ1-6; perhaps TRBD1 as D (5 bases). Germline CDR1 reads LGHNT; CDR2 reads FRNRAP. The CDR3 consists of 14 residues. V was shortened by 7 bases and J by 6 bases, with 13 bases between the two germline ends. CDR3 protein: CASAPSGGNSPLHF. DNA of the CDR3: TGTGCTAGTGCTCCGTCCGGGGGTAATTCACCCCTCCACTTT.

This clone was found a few times. V and J are TRBV10-3 and TRBJ1-1, with no clear D. Between the trimmed V and J ends, which lost 4 bases and 1 base, there was a span of 16 bases. The CDR3 contains 16 residues. Germline V gene lookup returns CDR1 ENHRY and CDR2 SYGVKD. CDR3 protein: CAISAPPPGQNTEAFF. CDR3 DNA: TGTGCCATCAGTGCCCCCCCGCCGGGCCAGAACACTGAAGCTTTCTTT.

This clone was recorded a few times. The CDR3 spells CASSEARGREQFF. Here the CDR3 DNA reads TGTGCCAGCAGTGAAGCGAGAGGGAGGGAGCAGTTCTTC. The chain couples TRBV6-1 to TRBJ2-1; possibly TRBD2 for D (6 bases). V was clipped by 0 bases and J by 10 bases, with 10 bases between them. Germline-derived CDR1 and CDR2 are MNHNS and SASEGT. This CDR3 region has 13 residues.

The V and J genes are TRBV5-1 and TRBJ2-7; D possibly matches TRBD1 or TRBD2 (5 bases each). The V gene's germline CDR1 is SGHRS and CDR2 YFSETQ. The CDR3 has 14 residues. V lost 4 bases to trimming and J lost 0 bases, with 11 bases between them. The CDR3 loop is CASSLGPTSYEQYV. DNA for the CDR3: TGCGCCAGCAGCCTGGGACCCACCTCCTACGAGCAGTACGTC.

This clone has more than one count but fewer than ten. The chain carries TRBV6-5 and TRBJ1-1; the D is unclear. CDR1 is MNHEY and CDR2 is SVGAGI in the germline V gene. V shed 8 bases and J shed 1 base, with 5 bases lying between them. The CDR3 has 11 residues. In DNA, the CDR3 is TGTGCCAGCGGCAAGAACACTGAAGCTTTCTTT. Its translation: CASGKNTEAFF.

V and J are TRBV6-5 and TRBJ2-7; weak D call: TRBD1 (5 bases). Trimming took off 2 bases at V and 3 bases at J, with 11 bases between the two ends. CDR3 length: 14 amino acids. CDR1 and CDR2 (germline): MNHEY, SVGAGI. The CDR3 nucleotides read TGTGCCAGCAGTTACAGGGGATTAGGCTACGAGCAGTACTTC. Translation gives CASSYRGLGYEQYF.

J is TRBJ2-1 and V is TRBV19; maybe TRBD1 (6 bases). CDR1 LNHDA and CDR2 SQIVND come from the germline V gene (reference sequence). Trimming cost V 5 bases and J 0 bases, with 11 bases left between them. The CDR3 has 15 residues. The CDR3 DNA reads as TGTGCCAGTAGTCTCGGACAGAACTCCTACAATGAGCAGTTCTTC. This translates into CASSLGQNSYNEQFF.